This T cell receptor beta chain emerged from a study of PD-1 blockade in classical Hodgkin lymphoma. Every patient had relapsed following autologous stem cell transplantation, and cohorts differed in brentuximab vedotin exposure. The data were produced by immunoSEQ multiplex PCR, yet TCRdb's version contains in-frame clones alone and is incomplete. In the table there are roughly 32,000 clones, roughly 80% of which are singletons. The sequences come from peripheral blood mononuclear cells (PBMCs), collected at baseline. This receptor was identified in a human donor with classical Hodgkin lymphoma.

This CDR3 is CASSEGRGSRIGEQPQHF. As DNA, the CDR3 is TGCGCCAGCAGTGAAGGCAGGGGGTCTCGTATAGGAGAACAGCCCCAGCATTTT. This chain joins TRBV10-1 and TRBJ1-5; 7 bases align to TRBD1. This CDR3 region has 18 residues. The germline CDR1 and CDR2 sequences are WNHNN and SYGVQD (reference sequence). Losses at the gene ends were 3 bases for V and 7 bases for J; bases not matched to a gene: 18.